This TCR beta chain was sequenced for a study of spatial heterogeneity in lung cancer (dated by TCRdb to between 2019 and 2020). Regarding the complete study: More beta-chain than alpha-chain transcripts were consistently detected, likely reflecting higher beta-chain transcript abundance. In tumor regions, TCR transcript counts showed a strong correlation with a T cell transcriptional module score derived from matched bulk RNA-seq. In the raw uncorrected reads, each unique combination of TCR and UMI appeared more than ten times on average. The study quantitatively compared TCR alpha and beta repertoires across multiple tumor regions, matched nontumor lung and blood in non-small cell lung cancer. The study linked features of the TCR repertoire to counts of nonsynonymous mutations, which were determined by whole-exome sequencing of tumor tissue. Both alpha and beta chains were TCR-sequenced in samples taken at surgery, namely 220 tumor regions, fewer than 80 matched nontumor lung samples and some 53 PBMC samples. The paper as a whole reports these results and caveats: The tumor nonsynonymous mutation count correlated with the number of expanded alpha and beta TCRs within the tumor. TCR-seq was estimated to cover only around 6.4% of tumor T cells for alpha chains and about 13% for beta chains. Counts of ubiquitous and regional expanded TCRs correlated with counts of ubiquitous and regional nonsynonymous mutations, respectively. Additional single-cell paired TCR alpha and beta sequencing was considered necessary to confirm, at a functional level, the hypothesis that regional TCRs recognize regional mutations.

The germline V gene (reference sequence) gives CDR1 as DFQATT and CDR2 as SNEGSKA. Ends trimmed: V by 1 base, J by 1 base; bases unmatched to a gene: 4. Inclusive of the bounding cysteine and phenylalanine, the CDR3 is 15 residues long. Only the CDR3 region is kept as DNA, spanning 45 bases read in frame from base 1. The time point label here, explained by the study, means: sample taken at primary tumor resection. The donors were some 70 patients from the lung TRACERx cohort who had early-stage, untreated non-small cell lung cancer. Without any cell sorting, TCR sequencing was performed on whole RNA extracted either from tumor and nontumor lung tissue or from cryopreserved PBMC samples. Patients were selected for TCR sequencing only if sufficient RNA was available from at least two tumor regions. Before being selected, tumor and adjacent nontumor lung specimens were reviewed by a lung pathologist.

This clonotype is identified as large (0.1 to 1%). Its antigen is unknown. No base-level quality is on record; no much larger clone is a single base apart. Since it is a stray read in a library aimed at alpha chains, this beta chain has a size that is not meaningful. Libraries were built with 5' RACE. The sequencer was a NextSeq 500. In the TCR library protocol, a unique molecular identifier was attached to each TCR cDNA molecule so that PCR and sequencing errors could be corrected. The paper's data handling went like this. TCR identification, UMI-based error correction and CDR3 extraction were all carried out with Decombinator tools. Expanded TCRs were defined as those above a frequency of 2 per 1,000, corresponding to the top 1% of the tumor frequency distribution. Expanded tumor TCRs statistically deemed absent (corrected P<0.05) from at least one tumor region were classed as regional, and all other expanded tumor TCRs were classed as ubiquitous. Renyi diversity was computed with the R vegan package after each repertoire had been subsampled 100 times to 5,000 TCRs. CDR3 similarity networks were built from amino acid triplet string-kernel similarity, connecting CDR3s with pairwise similarity above 0.82. TCRdb's own reprocessing of the public reads used fastp at Q25 and MiXCR and kept productive beta chains. Each entry is one CDR3 protein sequence, shown with its most common DNA and genes. The V and J calls come from TCRdb's annotation, not from the publication. This sample lists around 680 distinct CDR3 sequences; around 10% were detected once. The ten top clones hold roughly 23% of the sample.

Recombination linked TRBV20-1 to TRBJ2-1; TRBD1 fits 7 bases in the junction. Source: lung tumor tissue, taken at surgery. This receptor was identified in a female donor with early-stage non-small cell lung cancer. The CDR3 region has the sequence CSARVGRGSYNEQFF. The nucleotide sequence reads as follows: TGCAGTGCTAGAGTGGGCAGGGGGTCCTACAATGAGCAGTTCTTC.